This paragraph reports one TCR beta chain. As handled by the study authors: Estimation of nucleated cell counts was performed using reference gene primer amplification. Measured with immunoSEQ multiplex PCR; TCRdb has only the in-frame clones, and not every one. V, J and clone size were drawn from that table, and D and trimming were deduced from the DNA. The sample holds some 200,000 clones; around 85% are singletons and the top ten take 3% to 3.5%. This record comes from a study of blood T cell repertoires in COVID-19. Study summary: Two negative PCRs, clearance, or symptom resolution characterized the recovered Cohort 3 donors.

Participant ages covered roughly 18 to 89 years across 20 to 30 US areas. Participants' reported clinical history set cohort assignment. V gave up 4 bases and J gave up 7 bases, with 26 bases separating them. Germline V CDR1 and CDR2: SGHAT, FQNNGV. The CDR3 runs 18 residues. The chain has TRBV11-2 and TRBJ2-4; tentatively, D is TRBD2 (5 bases). The source of this sequence is a woman in her forties or fifties in a cohort exposed to, infected with or recovered from COVID-19 (not recorded which). Sequencing was carried out using PBMCs or T cells enriched from blood (not recorded which). This CDR3 reads CASSSHREQILGGNIQYF. The CDR3 coding sequence is TGTGCCAGCAGCTCACACCGGGAACAAATTTTAGGTGGGAACATTCAGTACTTC. Complete variable domain (other parts from reference TRBV11-2 and TRBJ2-4): EAGVAQSPRYKIIEKRQSVAFWCNPISGHATLYWYQQILGQGPKLLIQFQNNGVVDDSQLPKDRFSAERLKGVDSTLKIQPAKLEDSAVYLCASSSHREQILGGNIQYFGAGTRLSVL.